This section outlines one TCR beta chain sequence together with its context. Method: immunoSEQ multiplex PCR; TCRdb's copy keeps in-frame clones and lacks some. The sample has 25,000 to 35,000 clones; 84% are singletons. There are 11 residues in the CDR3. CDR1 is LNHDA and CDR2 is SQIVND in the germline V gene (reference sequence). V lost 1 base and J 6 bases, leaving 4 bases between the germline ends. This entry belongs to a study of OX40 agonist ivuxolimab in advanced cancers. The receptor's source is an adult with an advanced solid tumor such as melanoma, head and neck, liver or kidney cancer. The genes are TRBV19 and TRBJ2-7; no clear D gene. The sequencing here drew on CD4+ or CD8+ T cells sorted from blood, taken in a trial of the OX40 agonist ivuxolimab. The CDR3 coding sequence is TGTGCCAGTAGTATAGGGGCCGAGCAGTACTTC. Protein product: CASSIGAEQYF.